This TCR beta chain came from a study of cytomegalovirus exposure and HLA in healthy donors. Study-wide results and caveats: Cytomegalovirus association was assigned to approximately 160 TCR beta chains. About 90% or about 30% of the time was how often most TCR beta V segments were productive, according to an earlier analysis. The study had only CMV serostatus as immune exposure information.

This CDR3 has 14 amino acids. Germline V gene data show CDR1 as SNHLY and CDR2 as FYNNEI. V lost 4 bases to trimming and J lost 1 base, with 8 bases between them. PCR employed 60 Vbeta and 13 Jbeta primers. Libraries were prepared by immunoSEQ multiplex PCR; TCRdb keeps only in-frame clonotypes and omits some of them. The sample consists of 200,000 to 250,000 clones, around 80% of them appearing once. On this clone itself: No antigen is known for it.

The clonotype comes from a man younger than 45 in good health and CMV-seronegative. V and J are TRBV2 and TRBJ2-1; D gene ambiguous. Sequences were obtained from PBMCs. The CDR3 region is CASSGQYSYNEQFF. CDR3 nucleotides: TGTGCCAGCAGTGGGCAGTATTCCTACAATGAGCAGTTCTTC.